These 24 T cell receptor beta chains came from one sample sequenced in a study of CD8 T cells in Susac syndrome. RNA amounts of about 0.5 to 1 ug underwent reverse transcription with random hexamers. TCRdb called the immunoSEQ multiplex PCR reads again in MiXCR, with one record for every CDR3 protein. This sample carries 250,000 to 300,000 distinct CDR3 sequences, roughly 84% of them seen once, and the ten largest clones take about 0.11%. The sample consisted of CD8+ T cells from PBMCs. Receptors were obtained from a human donor with multiple sclerosis.

Of note for this clonotype: The junction shows a germline mismatch at one end, possibly a read error. The V gene is TRBV15, the J gene TRBJ1-3; D ambiguous. Germline CDR1 and CDR2: LNHNV and YYDKDF (reference sequence). The CDR3 loop spans 15 amino acids. CDR3 coding DNA: TGTGCCACCAGCAGAGATGTGAACTCTGGAAGCACCATATATTTT. Its protein product is CATSRDVNSGSTIYF.

This rearrangement joins TRBV30 to TRBJ2-2; D is undetermined. Germline CDR1 GTSNPN, CDR2 SVGIG (reference sequence). The CDR3 length is 12 residues. V lost 2 bases, J lost 8 bases, and 9 bases lay in between. The CDR3 coding sequence is TGTGCCTGGAGTTTTATAGGGGGGGAGCTGTTTTTT. Translated, it gives CAWSFIGGELFF.

The V and J genes are TRBV24-1 and TRBJ1-2, with no clear D. The CDR3 has 11 amino acids. V was cut by 4 bases and J by 4 bases, with 3 bases left in between. Germline V gene lookup returns CDR1 KGHDR and CDR2 SFDVKD. CDR3 coding DNA: TGTGCCACCAGTGAGGCCTATGGCTACACCTTC. This codes for CATSEAYGYTF.

The V call is TRBV25-1, the J call TRBJ2-3; 11 bases line up with TRBD2. Germline values: CDR1 MGHDK, CDR2 SYGVNS. This CDR3 spans 15 amino acids. The trim removed 4 bases at V and 4 bases at J, leaving 4 bases unmatched. CDR3 DNA sequence: TGTGCCAGCAGTGTCCTAGCGGGAGGAGCAGATACGCAGTATTTT. Protein: CASSVLAGGADTQYF.

V is TRBV29-1 and J is TRBJ1-2, with 7 bases fitting TRBD1. Looked up from germline, CDR1 is SQVTM and CDR2 is ANQGSEA. The length of the CDR3 is 12 residues. V shed 7 bases and J 7 bases; nucleotides not matched to a gene: 9. Here the CDR3 reads CSATGRGGGYTF. In DNA, the CDR3 is TGCAGCGCCACGGGCAGGGGGGGTGGCTACACCTTC.

The rearrangement uses TRBV30 and TRBJ1-5; tentatively, D is TRBD1 (5 bases). Trimming shortened V by 2 bases and J by 2 bases, and 10 bases separated the two germline ends. Germline CDR1 and CDR2: GTSNPN and SVGIG (reference sequence). The CDR3 consists of 14 residues. The CDR3 reads CAWSRRGRNQPQHF. CDR3 nucleotides: TGTGCCTGGAGTAGGAGGGGCCGCAATCAGCCCCAGCATTTT.

V gene TRBV27 combines with J gene TRBJ2-2; 8 bases line up with TRBD2. The V segment lost 0 bases and the J segment 8 bases; nucleotides outside the gene matches: 8. The CDR3 contains 16 residues. Germline CDR1 MNHEY, CDR2 SMNVEV (reference sequence). The CDR3 nucleotides are TGTGCCAGCAGTTTATCCCTAGCGGGCCCACGGGGGGAGCTGTTTTTT. Translated: CASSLSLAGPRGELFF.

The rearrangement joins TRBV7-9 to TRBJ2-7, with 11 nucleotides matching TRBD2. The germline V gene encodes CDR1 SEHNR and CDR2 FQNEAQ (reference sequence). This CDR3 has 15 residues. The junction had 3 bases not matched to a gene; V was cut back by 4 bases and J by 1 base. CDR3 sequence reads: CASSSGLAVSYEQYF. The CDR3 region has the DNA TGTGCCAGCAGCTCGGGACTAGCGGTATCCTACGAGCAGTACTTC. Based on the CDR3 plus reference TRBV7-9 and TRBJ2-7, the full variable domain is DTGVSQNPRHKITKRGQNVTFRCDPISEHNRLYWYRQTLGQGPEFLTYFQNEAQLEKSRLLSDRFSAERPKGSFSTLEIQRTEQGDSAMYLCASSSGLAVSYEQYFGPGTRLTVT.

In this sample, this clonotype turned up a few times. This chain connects TRBV4-2 to TRBJ2-1, with 7 positions matching TRBD1. V shed 4 bases, J shed 5 bases, and the junction held 17 bases outside the gene matches. CDR1 and CDR2 (germline): LGHNA, YNFKEQ. CDR3 length equals 18 residues. The CDR3 DNA reads as TGTGCCAGCAGCCGCGACTCGCCCCGGGACAGCGAGGACAATGAGCAGTTCTTC. This translates into CASSRDSPRDSEDNEQFF.

This clonotype was seen once. V gene TRBV15 combines with J gene TRBJ1-3, with TRBD1 identical over 8 bases. CDR1 is LNHNV, CDR2 YYDKDF, per germline (reference sequence). The CDR3 has 17 residues. V shed 4 bases, J shed 4 bases, and the junction held 12 bases outside the gene matches. The chain's CDR3 is CATSTPLQGARGNTIYF. For the CDR3, the DNA is TGTGCCACCAGCACTCCTCTCCAGGGGGCGCGGGGAAACACCATATATTTT. Combining the CDR3 with reference TRBV15 and TRBJ1-3 gives the whole variable domain DAMVIQNPRYQVTQFGKPVTLSCSQTLNHNVMYWYQQKSSQAPKLLFHYYDKDFNNEADTPDNFQSRRPNTSFCFLDIRSPGLGDTAMYLCATSTPLQGARGNTIYFGEGSWLTVV.

The chain recombines TRBV7-2 with TRBJ2-7, with D maybe TRBD1 (6 bases). V gave up 5 bases and J gave up 2 bases, with 13 bases separating them. Per germline, CDR1 SGHTA and CDR2 FQGNSA. The CDR3 has 14 amino acids. The CDR3 DNA is TGTGCCAGCAGCCCGGACAGACCTCCCTACGAGCAGTACTTC. The encoded protein is CASSPDRPPYEQYF.

The genes are TRBV10-3 and TRBJ1-1; D ambiguous. The germline CDR1 and CDR2 sequences are ENHRY and SYGVKD. This CDR3 region has 12 residues. The V end was cut by 5 bases, the J end by 1 base, with 5 bases between. In nucleotides, the CDR3 is TGTGCCATCAGTTCAGCGAACACTGAAGCTTTCTTT. This codes for CAISSANTEAFF.

The chain recombines TRBV5-5 with TRBJ2-3; tentatively, D is TRBD2 (6 bases). With 4 bases removed from V and 0 bases from J, the gap between germline ends came to 12 bases. Germline CDR1 reads SGHKS; CDR2 reads YYEKEE (reference sequence). This CDR3 contains 15 residues. The CDR3 sequence: CASSAGWGSTDTQYF. Written as DNA, the CDR3 is TGTGCCAGCAGCGCGGGGTGGGGCAGCACAGATACGCAGTATTTT.

The chain employs TRBV2 and TRBJ1-2; 11 positions agree with TRBD1. The J segment lost 5 bases and the V segment lost 5 bases, leaving 4 bases of the junction unmatched. Germline assignment: CDR1 SNHLY and CDR2 FYNNEI. CDR3 length: 14 residues. CDR3 loop: CASSSGQGAYGYTF. The CDR3 DNA reads TGTGCCAGCAGTAGTGGACAGGGGGCTTATGGCTACACCTTC.

This chain joins TRBV7-9 and TRBJ2-2; tentative D call: TRBD2 (5 bases). With 5 bases removed from V and 2 bases from J, the gap between germline ends came to 12 bases. CDR1 SEHNR and CDR2 FQNEAQ come from the germline V gene (reference sequence). The CDR3 spans 15 residues. In DNA, the CDR3 is TGTGCCAGCAGCCCTAGGGAGAAAAACACCGGGGAGCTGTTTTTT. Translating it yields CASSPREKNTGELFF.

This chain joins TRBV11-1 and TRBJ2-2; a weak D match, TRBD2 (5 bases). V was shortened by 3 bases and J by 5 bases, with 16 bases between the two germline ends. The length of the CDR3 is 16 residues. CDR1 and CDR2 from the germline V gene are SGHAT and FQDESV (reference sequence). Written as DNA, the CDR3 is TGTGCCAGCAGCTTCTCCCCAATCGGGATGACCGGGGAGCTGTTTTTT. Its protein product is CASSFSPIGMTGELFF.

The chain links TRBV27 to TRBJ2-5, with 10 positions matching TRBD2. Trimming cost V 5 bases and J 1 base; bases outside gene matches: 13. Germline V gives CDR1 MNHEY, CDR2 SMNVEV (reference sequence). The CDR3 sequence is 18 residues long. CDR3 region: CASSGETSGWGFQETQYF. CDR3 DNA: TGTGCCAGCAGTGGGGAGACTAGCGGGTGGGGGTTCCAAGAGACCCAGTACTTC.

V gene TRBV27 combines with J gene TRBJ1-2, with TRBD1 identical over 10 bases. Looked up from germline, CDR1 is MNHEY and CDR2 is SMNVEV (reference sequence). The CDR3 contains 15 residues. J lost 3 bases, V lost 2 bases, and 3 bases had no gene match. CDR3 nucleotides: TGTGCCAGCAGTTTACAGGGACAGGGGTACTATGGCTACACCTTC. Its translation is CASSLQGQGYYGYTF.

This clonotype was counted a single time. J is TRBJ2-1 and V is TRBV30, with 8 bases identical to TRBD1. The germline CDR1 and CDR2 sequences are GTSNPN and SVGIG (reference sequence). The trim removed 7 bases at V and 0 bases at J, leaving 8 bases unmatched. The CDR3 has 15 amino acids. For the CDR3, the DNA is TGTGCCTACGCAGGGGGCGTTAGCTCCTACAATGAGCAGTTCTTC. Its protein is CAYAGGVSSYNEQFF.

This rearrangement joins TRBV27 to TRBJ2-7; perhaps TRBD1 as D (6 bases). The germline V gene has CDR1 MNHEY and CDR2 SMNVEV (reference sequence). The length of the CDR3 is 14 residues. Between the trimmed V and J ends, which lost 7 bases and 4 bases, there was a span of 17 bases. The DNA of the CDR3 is TGTGCCAGCACTCGGAAGGGAAGGGGGTACGAGCAGTACTTC. Translation: CASTRKGRGYEQYF.

V gene TRBV4-1 combines with J gene TRBJ2-7; a possible D gene is TRBD2 (5 bases). The CDR3 runs 15 residues. The V gene lost 8 bases and the J gene lost 3 bases, with 20 bases spanning the gap. CDR1 is MGHRA and CDR2 is YSYEKL in the germline V gene. The CDR3 sequence: CASSFPGWANYEQYF. The CDR3 region has the DNA TGCGCCAGCTCCTTCCCGGGGTGGGCTAACTACGAGCAGTACTTC.

The V call is TRBV7-9, the J call TRBJ2-2, with D perhaps matching TRBD1 (5 bases). Trimming removed 1 base at V and 1 base at J, with 10 bases between. The germline V gene has CDR1 SEHNR and CDR2 FQNEAQ (reference sequence). The CDR3 extends over 16 amino acids. Here the CDR3 reads CASSLVTTGNTGELFF. DNA for the CDR3: TGTGCCAGCAGCTTAGTAACTACAGGGAACACCGGGGAGCTGTTTTTT.

The rearrangement links TRBV27 to TRBJ2-7; 7 bases agree with TRBD1. Per germline, CDR1 MNHEY and CDR2 SMNVEV (reference sequence). This CDR3 comprises 14 residues. Unmatched junction bases numbered 3, after V lost 2 bases and J lost 2 bases. The CDR3, as DNA: TGTGCCAGCAGTTTAGGGACAGCCCCCTACGAGCAGTACTTC. As protein: CASSLGTAPYEQYF.

The rearrangement uses TRBV7-9 and TRBJ2-7; no clear D gene. Germline CDR1 reads SEHNR; CDR2 reads FQNEAQ (reference sequence). The CDR3 spans 14 residues. Trimming took off 4 bases at V and 1 base at J, with 11 bases between the two ends. CDR3 region: CASSSERRSYEQYF. CDR3 in DNA: TGTGCCAGCAGCTCTGAGCGCCGATCCTACGAGCAGTACTTC.